The 5 T cell receptor beta chains in this list originate from one sample, sequenced in a study of cytomegalovirus exposure and HLA in healthy donors. Libraries were prepared by immunoSEQ multiplex PCR; TCRdb keeps only in-frame clonotypes and omits some of them. The sample gives roughly 70,000 clones, roughly 96% of which show up once; around 2.5% is in the top ten. Sequencing was carried out using PBMCs. Every receptor here comes from a young man in good health and CMV-seronegative.

The genes are TRBV10-3 and TRBJ2-5; D possibly corresponds to TRBD2 (5 bases). Between the trimmed V and J ends, which lost 0 bases and 5 bases, there was a span of 13 bases. The V gene's germline CDR1 is ENHRY and CDR2 SYGVKD. The CDR3 is made up of 15 amino acids. The CDR3 coding sequence is TGTGCCATCAGTGAGTCGACCTTTCCGGGGGAGACCCAGTACTTC. Translated, it gives CAISESTFPGETQYF.

The chain links TRBV4-1 to TRBJ2-7; 8 bases are shared with TRBD1. Germline assignment: CDR1 MGHRA and CDR2 YSYEKL. The CDR3 consists of 15 residues. With V trimmed by 1 base and J by 7 bases, 9 bases remained unmatched. As DNA, the CDR3 is TGCGCCAGCAGCCAAGGCTCGGGACAGGACGGTGAGCAGTACTTC. This gives the protein CASSQGSGQDGEQYF.

The V gene is TRBV4-2, the J gene TRBJ1-1; a possible D gene is TRBD1 (5 bases). Germline CDR1 reads LGHNA; CDR2 reads YNFKEQ. Trimming stripped 2 bases from V and 8 bases from J, with 15 bases between. The CDR3 consists of 14 residues. The CDR3 here is CASSQQTDRKEAFF. The CDR3, as DNA: TGTGCCAGCAGCCAACAGACAGATAGAAAAGAAGCTTTCTTT.

The chain has TRBV6-5 and TRBJ2-3; 9 positions agree with TRBD2. This CDR3 is built from 15 residues. V was clipped by 5 bases and J by 1 base; unmatched bases: 4. The germline V gene encodes CDR1 MNHEY and CDR2 SVGAGI. The CDR3 nucleotides are TGTGCCAGCAGTCCGCGGGAGGGCGGCACAGATACGCAGTATTTT. Translation: CASSPREGGTDTQYF.

V gene TRBV10-3 combines with J gene TRBJ2-3, with D possibly TRBD2 on 7 matching bases. The ends were cut back, 3 bases at V and 5 bases at J, with 12 bases in the middle. CDR3 size: 14 residues. Germline-derived CDR1 and CDR2 are ENHRY and SYGVKD. CDR3: CAISDRGAGDTQYF. CDR3 DNA: TGTGCCATCAGTGATCGGGGGGCAGGAGATACGCAGTATTTT.